This T cell receptor (beta chain) was found in a study of cytomegalovirus exposure and HLA in healthy donors. General study results and limits: The study labeled roughly 160 TCR beta chains cytomegalovirus-associated.

Assay used: immunoSEQ multiplex PCR; TCRdb lists only in-frame clones, some missing. The data contain over 200,000 clones, 75% to 90% of them singletons. Comment on this clone: Antigen specificity is unknown.

The sequenced sample was PBMCs. The origin of this receptor is a woman aged 18-29 years in good health and CMV-seronegative.

CDR3 residues: CASSLGGVGTDTQYF. The DNA for the CDR3 is TGTGCCAGCAGCTTAGGGGGGGTTGGCACAGATACGCAGTATTTT. This chain joins TRBV5-4 and TRBJ2-3, with D possibly matching TRBD2 (7 bases). The CDR3 loop spans 15 amino acids. V was trimmed by 2 bases and J by 1 base, leaving 11 bases between them. Germline CDR1 SGHNT, CDR2 YYREEE (reference sequence).